The 16 T cell receptor beta chains listed next were all sequenced from one sample in a study of Ad26.COV2.S vaccination and SARS-CoV-2 variants. Sequencing was performed with immunoSEQ multiplex PCR; in TCRdb, only in-frame clones are kept and a portion is missing. Counted here are 300,000 to 350,000 clones, around 84% occurring once; the ten biggest clones make up 1.9%. Treatment given: 15 to 20 received Ad26.COV2.S at low or high dose, single or two shots; several received placebo; per-sample allocation not given. Collection of the samples took place on day 63 after the first injection of vaccine or placebo. The sample here was peripheral blood, taken in a trial of Ad26.COV2.S vaccine versus placebo. The receptors were gathered from a person aged 18-65 years who received the Ad26.COV2.S COVID-19 vaccine or a placebo.

The chain carries TRBV5-1 and TRBJ1-1, with a tentative D call TRBD1 (6 bases). The V gene lost 3 bases and the J gene lost 2 bases, with 11 bases spanning the gap. The germline CDR1 and CDR2 sequences are SGHRS and YFSETQ. This CDR3 is built from 14 residues. CDR3 amino acids: CASSSDRPNTEAFF. DNA for the CDR3: TGCGCCAGCAGCTCGGACAGACCTAACACTGAAGCTTTCTTT.

The chain employs TRBV30 and TRBJ1-4, with TRBD1 as a possible D gene (5 bases). CDR1 GTSNPN and CDR2 SVGIG come from the germline V gene (reference sequence). The ends were cut back, 3 bases at V and 7 bases at J, with 9 bases in the middle. The CDR3 loop spans 12 amino acids. The CDR3 reads CAWSWDSEKLFF. The CDR3 DNA reads TGTGCCTGGAGCTGGGACTCTGAAAAACTGTTTTTT.

The chain combines TRBV9 with TRBJ2-2; D possibly corresponds to TRBD1 (5 bases). The CDR3 sequence is 16 residues long. Germline assignment: CDR1 SGDLS and CDR2 YYNGEE. Deletions cut 0 bases from V and 8 bases from J, with 17 bases between. This CDR3 reads CASSVDASRVGGELFF. The CDR3 nucleotides read TGTGCCAGCAGCGTAGACGCGAGCAGGGTTGGTGGGGAGCTGTTTTTT.

The sample holds one count of this clone. The chain joins TRBV19 to TRBJ1-2; perhaps TRBD1 as D (5 bases). The CDR3 loop spans 13 amino acids. V was clipped by 6 bases and J by 3 bases, with 11 bases between them. Germline V gene lookup returns CDR1 LNHDA and CDR2 SQIVND (reference sequence). CDR3 nucleotide sequence: TGTGCCAGTAGGTTAACGGGGGACTATGGCTACACCTTC. As protein: CASRLTGDYGYTF.

This CDR3 reads CASSPESGTEAFF. The CDR3 DNA reads TGTGCCAGCTCACCAGAGAGCGGCACTGAAGCTTTCTTT. This chain links TRBV18 with TRBJ1-1; D ambiguous. This CDR3 has 13 amino acids. V lost 2 bases and J lost 4, with 8 bases in between. Germline assignment: CDR1 KGHSH and CDR2 LQKENI.

In its sample, this clone was seen many times. This chain links TRBV11-2 with TRBJ2-2; D is perhaps TRBD1 or TRBD2 (5 bases each). From germline, CDR1 is SGHAT and CDR2 FQNNGV. The CDR3 is 15 amino acids. V was shortened by 5 bases and J by 9 bases, with 19 bases between the two germline ends. In DNA, the CDR3 is TGTGCCAGCAGCCCAAATTCCAGGGAGTTCCGGGAGCTGTTTTTT. Its translation: CASSPNSREFRELFF.

This clone has only one observation. The rearrangement links TRBV7-9 to TRBJ2-3; 8 nucleotides match TRBD2. Germline trimming cut 0 bases from V and 3 bases from J; bases unmatched to any gene: 2. The CDR3 is made up of 15 amino acids. Germline-derived CDR1 and CDR2 are SEHNR and FQNEAQ (reference sequence). This CDR3 reads CASSLAGGATDTQYF. In nucleotides, the CDR3 is TGTGCCAGCAGCTTAGCCGGGGGGGCTACAGATACGCAGTATTTT.

CDR3 loop: CASSLAGMETQYF. Here the CDR3 DNA reads TGCGCCAGCAGCCTGGCAGGGATGGAGACCCAGTACTTC. This sequence joins TRBV5-1 and TRBJ2-5, with D possibly matching TRBD1 (5 bases). V lost 4 bases to trimming and J lost 5 bases, with 12 bases between them. CDR3 size: 13 residues. The germline V gene has CDR1 SGHRS and CDR2 YFSETQ.

The chain links TRBV5-4 to TRBJ1-1, with unresolved D. Per germline, CDR1 SGHNT and CDR2 YYREEE (reference sequence). The CDR3 runs to 14 residues. The V gene lost 0 bases and the J gene lost 1 base, with 7 bases spanning the gap. CDR3 DNA: TGTGCCAGCAGCTTGGCCGTAAAGAACACTGAAGCTTTCTTT. Translated, it gives CASSLAVKNTEAFF.

CDR3 in DNA: TGTGCCAGCAGCGCAAGGGGACAGGGGTTCCTTGTTTATGGCTACACCTTC. This translates into CASSARGQGFLVYGYTF. The V gene is TRBV7-2, the J gene TRBJ1-2, with 10 bases lining up with TRBD1. J lost 5 bases, V lost 5 bases, and 14 bases had no gene match. Germline V gene sequence: CDR1 SGHTA, CDR2 FQGNSA. The CDR3 extends over 17 amino acids.

CDR3 DNA: TGTGCCAGCAGCCGCGAAAGCGGGGTGTCCTACAATGAGCAGTTCTTC. Encoded protein: CASSRESGVSYNEQFF. The chain carries TRBV7-2 and TRBJ2-1; 7 bases are a match to TRBD2. CDR1 and CDR2 from the germline V gene are SGHTA and FQGNSA. CDR3 size: 16 residues. V lost 5 bases to trimming and J lost 1 base; unmatched junction nucleotides: 8.

The chain joins TRBV30 to TRBJ1-6; 7 bases line up with TRBD1. Germline V CDR1 and CDR2: GTSNPN, SVGIG (reference sequence). V was pared by 3 bases and J by 10 bases, with 12 bases of the junction left unmatched. The CDR3 extends over 15 amino acids. CDR3 protein: CAWSDRARPRSPLHF. The CDR3 coding sequence is TGTGCCTGGAGCGACAGGGCCCGTCCTAGATCACCCCTCCACTTT. Filled out from reference TRBV30 and TRBJ1-6, the complete variable domain reads SQTIHQWPATLVQPVGSPLSLECTVEGTSNPNLYWYRQAAGRGLQLLFYSVGIGQISSEVPQNLSASRPQDRQFILSSKKLLLSDSGFYLCAWSDRARPRSPLHFGNGTRLTVT.

This clone came up once. The rearrangement joins TRBV7-9 to TRBJ1-3; D is unclear. The CDR3 covers 17 residues. The V end was cut by 2 bases, the J end by 5 bases, with 19 bases between. CDR1 is SEHNR and CDR2 is FQNEAQ in the germline V gene (reference sequence). CDR3: CASSLSTGKSSRNTIYF. The DNA of the CDR3 is TGTGCCAGCAGCTTATCGACGGGGAAGTCGTCGAGAAACACCATATATTTT. The complete variable domain, with remaining parts taken from reference TRBV7-9 and TRBJ1-3, reads DTGVSQNPRHKITKRGQNVTFRCDPISEHNRLYWYRQTLGQGPEFLTYFQNEAQLEKSRLLSDRFSAERPKGSFSTLEIQRTEQGDSAMYLCASSLSTGKSSRNTIYFGEGSWLTVV.

The V call is TRBV30, the J call TRBJ1-4; TRBD1 agrees at 7 bases. With V trimmed by 7 bases and J by 5 bases, 16 bases remained unmatched. The germline gives CDR1 GTSNPN, CDR2 SVGIG (reference sequence). The CDR3 has 16 amino acids. CDR3 DNA sequence: TGTGCCTCGACAAAGGGGGCTCGAGCAGGCAATGAAAAACTGTTTTTT. Its protein product is CASTKGARAGNEKLFF.

The gene calls are TRBV5-4 and TRBJ2-1; a possible D gene is TRBD1 (7 bases). The CDR3 is made up of 15 amino acids. Germline V gene data show CDR1 as SGHNT and CDR2 as YYREEE (reference sequence). V was pared by 0 bases and J by 3 bases, with 10 bases between. The CDR3 is CASSLARGVYNEQFF. CDR3 in DNA: TGTGCCAGCAGCTTGGCCAGGGGGGTCTACAATGAGCAGTTCTTC.

This CDR3 reads CASSLLVGQGALAEAFF. The CDR3 DNA reads TGTGCCAGCAGCTTGTTGGTTGGACAGGGGGCGTTGGCTGAAGCTTTCTTT. The genes are TRBV5-6 and TRBJ1-1; 11 nucleotides line up with TRBD1. V gave up 1 base and J gave up 6 bases; unmatched junction bases: 11. The CDR3 has 17 amino acids. The germline gives CDR1 SGHDT, CDR2 YYEEEE.